The 5 T cell receptor beta chains given below trace back to one sample, sequenced in a study of human T cells and chemical hapten exposure. TCRdb called the RACE reads again in MiXCR, with one record for every CDR3 protein. Of approximately 97,000 distinct CDR3 sequences in the sample, less than 35% were seen once. Time point meaning: patch test 3, about 24 weeks after DPC sensitization. Treatment of the sample: therapeutic diphenylcyclopropenone sensitization with weekly scalp DPC. The input for sequencing was whole blood, taken in connection with sensitization to the hapten diphenylcyclopropenone (DPC). All receptors come from a man aged 40-49 years with alopecia areata. Some clones in this sample may be carry-over from other donors' samples.

The V and J genes are TRBV2 and TRBJ1-5, with TRBD1 identical over 7 bases. Losses at the gene ends were 1 base for V and 6 bases for J; bases not matched to a gene: 3. CDR3 size: 14 residues. The germline CDR1 and CDR2 sequences are SNHLY and FYNNEI. The CDR3 spells CASSEGAGGQPQHF. CDR3 coding DNA: TGTGCCAGCAGTGAAGGGGCAGGGGGTCAGCCCCAGCATTTT. Using reference TRBV2 and TRBJ1-5 for the parts outside the CDR3, the full variable domain is EPEVTQTPSHQVTQMGQEVILRCVPISNHLYFYWYRQILGQKVEFLVSFYNNEISEKSEIFDDQFSVERPDGSNFTLKIRSTKLEDSAMYFCASSEGAGGQPQHFGDGTRLSIL.

CDR3 sequence (DNA): TGTGCCAGCAGCTTGGCCGTGGCAGATACGCAGTATTTT. Translating gives CASSLAVADTQYF. The chain couples TRBV5-4 to TRBJ2-3; D remains ambiguous. Germline V gene lookup returns CDR1 SGHNT and CDR2 YYREEE (reference sequence). The length of the CDR3 is 13 residues. Deletions cut 0 bases from V and 4 bases from J, with 6 bases between.

This clonotype has more than one count but fewer than ten. The chain is built from TRBV20-1 and TRBJ2-7, with D perhaps assigned TRBD1 or TRBD2 (6 bases each). V was pared by 3 bases and J by 5 bases, with 17 bases between. CDR3 length: 14 amino acids. Germline lookup yields CDR1 DFQATT and CDR2 SNEGSKA (reference sequence). CDR3 DNA sequence: TGCAGTGCTAGTAGGGGGGCCTTAATCCACGAGCAGTACTTC. Amino acid sequence: CSASRGALIHEQYF.

This chain uses TRBV28 with TRBJ2-7, with TRBD1 matching 7 bases. The CDR3 has 13 residues. V dropped 6 bases and J dropped 6; count of bases not matched to a gene: 8. The V gene's germline CDR1 is MDHEN and CDR2 SYDVKM. The CDR3 DNA sequence: TGTGCCAGCAGCCGTGACAGGGTCGGCGAGCAGTACTTC. Its protein is CASSRDRVGEQYF.

V is TRBV5-6 and J is TRBJ2-7; tentatively, D is TRBD1 or TRBD2 (5 bases each). Between the trimmed V and J ends, which lost 0 bases and 2 bases, there was a span of 15 bases. Germline CDR1 and CDR2: SGHDT and YYEEEE. The CDR3 is made up of 16 amino acids. DNA for the CDR3: TGTGCCAGCAGCTTGGTAAGTACGGGACGGACCTACGAGCAGTACTTC. Protein: CASSLVSTGRTYEQYF.